The clone carrying this T cell receptor beta chain appeared many times. Antigen unknown. The sample is drawn from a study of metastatic and nonmetastatic thyroid tumors. Study context: Repertoire comparison spanned blood and tumor or nodule tissue of malignant and benign thyroid patients.

TCRdb ran MiXCR on the PCR reads. The data show 65,000 or so clones, with just over 4% seen just once and about 20% held by the top ten. The CDR3 is 16 amino acids. In germline, CDR1 is MNHNS, CDR2 SASEGT. The V gene end was trimmed by 4 bases and the J gene end by 8 bases; junction bases not matched to a gene: 12. No patient received treatment before thyroid surgery. Study results and caveats: Malignant tumors reportedly showed significantly higher TCR beta diversity than benign nodules in both blood and tumor.

Sample: blood. The sequence derives from a female donor with papillary thyroid cancer or a benign thyroid nodule (not recorded which). Some clones in this sample may be carry-over from other donors' samples. The gene calls are TRBV6-1 and TRBJ1-4, with TRBD1 matching over 8 bases. CDR3 sequence: CASSGVRQGRGEKLFF. The CDR3 DNA reads TGTGCCAGCAGTGGGGTCCGACAGGGGAGGGGGGAAAAACTGTTTTTT.